The 8 T cell receptor beta chains given below trace back to one sample, sequenced in a study of spatial heterogeneity in lung cancer. Time point specified: sample taken at primary tumor resection. Unsorted whole RNA samples from tumor, nontumor lung or frozen PBMC were sequenced. Each CDR3 protein gets one entry after TCRdb re-called the 5' RACE reads with MiXCR. The sample yields around 40,000 distinct CDR3 sequences, under 6.5% seen once. The source material was PBMCs, sampled at surgery. These receptors were collected from a male donor with early-stage non-small cell lung cancer.

This clonotype showed up many times. The V and J genes are TRBV6-2 or TRBV6-3 and TRBJ1-5; 8 bases fit TRBD1. This CDR3 region has 16 residues. The J segment lost 9 bases and the V segment lost 2 bases, leaving 12 bases of the junction unmatched. Germline CDR1 is MNHEY and CDR2 is SVGEGT. The DNA of the CDR3 is TGTGCCAGCAGTTACACCCTGACAGGGGAGCGGTGGCCCCAGCATTTT. Translating gives CASSYTLTGERWPQHF.

This clonotype was recorded many times. The rearrangement joins TRBV3-1 to TRBJ1-2; TRBD1 agrees at 8 bases. Losses at the gene ends were 4 bases for V and 4 bases for J; bases not matched to a gene: 2. The CDR3 has 13 residues. The germline gives CDR1 LGHDT, CDR2 YNNKEL (reference sequence). As DNA, the CDR3 is TGTGCCAGCAGCCCGGGACAGGCCTATGGCTACACCTTC. This translates into CASSPGQAYGYTF.

Many counts were recorded for this clonotype. This chain joins TRBV7-2 and TRBJ1-4, with 8 bases matching TRBD1. V lost 5 bases, J lost 8 bases, and 10 bases stayed unmatched. CDR3 length: 15 residues. Germline V gene sequence: CDR1 SGHTA, CDR2 FQGNSA. The CDR3 DNA reads as TGTGCCAGCAGCGCCCAGACAGGGGTGGGAGAAAAACTGTTTTTT. Protein product: CASSAQTGVGEKLFF. Combining the CDR3 with reference TRBV7-2 and TRBJ1-4 gives the whole variable domain GAGVSQSPSNKVTEKGKDVELRCDPISGHTALYWYRQSLGQGLEFLIYFQGNSAPDKSGLPSDRFSAERTGGSVSTLTIQRTQQEDSAVYLCASSAQTGVGEKLFFGSGTQLSVL.

This clonotype was counted many times. The V gene is TRBV5-1, the J gene TRBJ1-1, with D tentatively TRBD1 (6 bases). The V end was cut by 5 bases, the J end by 0 bases, with 11 bases between. The germline V gene has CDR1 SGHRS and CDR2 YFSETQ. This CDR3 has 14 residues. This CDR3 is CASSSGTMNTEAFF. CDR3 coding DNA: TGCGCCAGCAGTTCCGGGACAATGAACACTGAAGCTTTCTTT.

This clonotype has a count of ten or more. The chain is built from TRBV15 and TRBJ1-2; TRBD1 aligns across 7 bases. Germline values: CDR1 LNHNV, CDR2 YYDKDF (reference sequence). The CDR3 consists of 14 residues. Germline trimming cut 0 bases from V and 4 bases from J; bases unmatched to any gene: 2. This CDR3 reads CATSREGTVYGYTF. The CDR3 DNA reads as TGTGCCACCAGCAGAGAAGGGACAGTCTATGGCTACACCTTC.

At least ten counts were recorded for this clonotype. This sequence joins TRBV6-5 and TRBJ2-7; 10 bases fit TRBD1. This CDR3 region has 16 residues. Germline trimming cut 0 bases from V and 3 bases from J; bases unmatched to any gene: 5. The germline gives CDR1 MNHEY, CDR2 SVGAGI. Here the CDR3 reads CASSYSTGQGIYEQYF. CDR3 nucleotide sequence: TGTGCCAGCAGTTACTCGACGGGACAGGGGATCTACGAGCAGTACTTC.

This clonotype occurred many times. This chain joins TRBV7-2 and TRBJ1-2; unclear D gene. Per germline, CDR1 SGHTA and CDR2 FQGNSA. V was cut by 0 bases and J by 2 bases, with 7 bases left in between. The CDR3 sequence is 14 residues long. CDR3 sequence reads: CASSLARVNYGYTF. DNA of the CDR3: TGTGCCAGCAGCTTAGCGCGGGTAAACTATGGCTACACCTTC.

The chain is built from TRBV29-1 and TRBJ2-7; the match to TRBD2 covers 10 bases. The V gene end was trimmed by 6 bases and the J gene end by 6 bases; junction bases not matched to a gene: 2. The CDR3 has 11 residues. The germline gives CDR1 SQVTM, CDR2 ANQGSEA. DNA for the CDR3: TGCAGCGTAGCGGGGGGGCGCGAGCAGTACTTC. Its translation: CSVAGGREQYF.